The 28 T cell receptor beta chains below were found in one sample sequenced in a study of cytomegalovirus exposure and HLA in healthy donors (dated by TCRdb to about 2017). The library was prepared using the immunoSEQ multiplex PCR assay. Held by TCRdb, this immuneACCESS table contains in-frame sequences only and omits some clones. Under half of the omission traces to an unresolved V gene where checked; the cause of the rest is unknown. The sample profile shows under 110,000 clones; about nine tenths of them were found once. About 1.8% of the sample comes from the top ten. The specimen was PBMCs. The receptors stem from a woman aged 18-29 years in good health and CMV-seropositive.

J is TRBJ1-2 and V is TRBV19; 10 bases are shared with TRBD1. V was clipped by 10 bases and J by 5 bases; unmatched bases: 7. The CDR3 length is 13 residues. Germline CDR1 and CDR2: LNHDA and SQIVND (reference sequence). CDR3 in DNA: TGTGCCACCCAGACAGGGGGCAGGTATGGCTACACCTTC. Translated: CATQTGGRYGYTF.

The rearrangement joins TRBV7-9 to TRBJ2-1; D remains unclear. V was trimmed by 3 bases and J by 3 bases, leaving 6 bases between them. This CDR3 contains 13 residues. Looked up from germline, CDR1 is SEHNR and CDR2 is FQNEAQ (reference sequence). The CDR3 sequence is CASSFANYNEQFF. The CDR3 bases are TGTGCCAGCAGCTTCGCGAACTACAATGAGCAGTTCTTC. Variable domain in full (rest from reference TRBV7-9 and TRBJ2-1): DTGVSQNPRHKITKRGQNVTFRCDPISEHNRLYWYRQTLGQGPEFLTYFQNEAQLEKSRLLSDRFSAERPKGSFSTLEIQRTEQGDSAMYLCASSFANYNEQFFGPGTRLTVL.

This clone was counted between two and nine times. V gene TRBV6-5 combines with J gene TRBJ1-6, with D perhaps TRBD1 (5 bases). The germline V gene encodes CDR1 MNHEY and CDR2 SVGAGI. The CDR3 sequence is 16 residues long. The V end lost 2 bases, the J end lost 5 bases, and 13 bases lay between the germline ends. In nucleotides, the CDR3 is TGTGCCAGCAGTTACGGTGGGCAGGGCCATAATTCACCCCTCCACTTT. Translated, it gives CASSYGGQGHNSPLHF.

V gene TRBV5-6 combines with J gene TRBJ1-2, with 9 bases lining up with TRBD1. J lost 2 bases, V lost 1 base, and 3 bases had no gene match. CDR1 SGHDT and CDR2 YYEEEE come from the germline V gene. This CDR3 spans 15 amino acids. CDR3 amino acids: CASSLLTGGNYGYTF. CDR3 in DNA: TGTGCCAGCAGCTTGCTGACAGGGGGAAACTATGGCTACACCTTC. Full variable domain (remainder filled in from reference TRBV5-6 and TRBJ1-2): DAGVTQSPTHLIKTRGQQVTLRCSPKSGHDTVSWYQQALGQGPQFIFQYYEEEERQRGNFPDRFSGHQFPNYSSELNVNALLLGDSALYLCASSLLTGGNYGYTFGSGTRLTVV.

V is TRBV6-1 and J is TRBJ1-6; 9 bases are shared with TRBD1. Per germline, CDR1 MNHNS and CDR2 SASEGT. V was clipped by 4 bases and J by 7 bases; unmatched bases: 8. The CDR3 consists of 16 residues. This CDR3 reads CASSADPGTGNSPLHF. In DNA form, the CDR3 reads TGTGCCAGCAGTGCGGATCCCGGGACAGGGAATTCACCCCTCCACTTT.

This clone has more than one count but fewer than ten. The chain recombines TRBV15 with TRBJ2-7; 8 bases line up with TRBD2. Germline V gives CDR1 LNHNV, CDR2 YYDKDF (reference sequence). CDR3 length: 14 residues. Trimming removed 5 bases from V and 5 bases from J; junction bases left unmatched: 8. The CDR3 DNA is TGTGCCACCAGCTCCGGGAGGGGTGGAGACGAGCAGTACTTC. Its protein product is CATSSGRGGDEQYF.

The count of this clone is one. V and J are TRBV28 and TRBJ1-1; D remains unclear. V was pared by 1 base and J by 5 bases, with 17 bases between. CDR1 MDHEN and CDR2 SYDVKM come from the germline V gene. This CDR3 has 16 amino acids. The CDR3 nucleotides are TGTGCCAGCAGTTTATCGCCCCCCGGGTTTTTGACTGAAGCTTTCTTT. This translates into CASSLSPPGFLTEAFF.

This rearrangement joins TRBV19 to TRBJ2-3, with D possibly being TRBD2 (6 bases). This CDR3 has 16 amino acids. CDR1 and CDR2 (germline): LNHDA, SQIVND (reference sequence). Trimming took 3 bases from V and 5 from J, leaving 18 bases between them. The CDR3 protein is CASSMNSISTRDTQYF. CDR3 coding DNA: TGTGCCAGTAGTATGAATTCTATATCGACTAGAGATACGCAGTATTTT.

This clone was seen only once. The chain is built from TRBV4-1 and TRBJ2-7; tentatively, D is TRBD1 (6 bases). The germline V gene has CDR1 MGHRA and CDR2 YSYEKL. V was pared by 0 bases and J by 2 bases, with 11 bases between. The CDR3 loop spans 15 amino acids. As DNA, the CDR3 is TGCGCCAGCAGCCAAGAAGGGACACACCCCTACGAGCAGTACTTC. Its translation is CASSQEGTHPYEQYF.

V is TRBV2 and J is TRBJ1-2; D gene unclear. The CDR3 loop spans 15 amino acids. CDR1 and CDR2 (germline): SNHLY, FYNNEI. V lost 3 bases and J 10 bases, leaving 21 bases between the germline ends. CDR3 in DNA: TGTGCCAGCAGTGAGTTGGGCCCGTCATTAAACCCCTACACCTTC. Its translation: CASSELGPSLNPYTF.

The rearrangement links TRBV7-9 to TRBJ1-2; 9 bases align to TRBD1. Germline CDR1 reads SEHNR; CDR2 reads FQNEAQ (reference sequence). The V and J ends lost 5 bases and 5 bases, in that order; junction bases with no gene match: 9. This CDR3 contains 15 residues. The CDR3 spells CASSPTGGSGYGYTF. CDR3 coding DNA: TGTGCCAGCAGCCCGACAGGGGGAAGCGGGTATGGCTACACCTTC.

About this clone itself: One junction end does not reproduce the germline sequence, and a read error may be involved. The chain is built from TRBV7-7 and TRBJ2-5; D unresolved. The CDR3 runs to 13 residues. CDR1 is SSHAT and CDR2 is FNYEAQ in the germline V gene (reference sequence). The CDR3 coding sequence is TGTGCTAGCAGCTTAGACTCCCACGGGACCCAGTACTTC. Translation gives CASSLDSHGTQYF.

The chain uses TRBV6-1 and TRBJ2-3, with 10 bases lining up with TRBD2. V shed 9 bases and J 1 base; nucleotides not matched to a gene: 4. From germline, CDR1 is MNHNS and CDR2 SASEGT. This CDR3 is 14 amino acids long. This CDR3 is CASLAGARTDTQYF. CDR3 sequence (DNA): TGTGCCAGTCTAGCGGGGGCACGCACAGATACGCAGTATTTT.

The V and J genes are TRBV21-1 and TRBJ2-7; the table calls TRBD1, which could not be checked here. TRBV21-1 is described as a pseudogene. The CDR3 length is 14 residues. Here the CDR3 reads CASSKATGSYEQYV. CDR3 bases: TGTGCCAGCAGCAAAGCCACAGGTTCCTACGAGCAGTACGTC.

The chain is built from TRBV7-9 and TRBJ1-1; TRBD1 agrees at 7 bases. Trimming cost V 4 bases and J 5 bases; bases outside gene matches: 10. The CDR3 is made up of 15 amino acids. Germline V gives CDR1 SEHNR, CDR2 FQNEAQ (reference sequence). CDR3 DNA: TGTGCCAGCAGCTCCTCACGGACAGGTCAGACTGAAGCTTTCTTT. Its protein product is CASSSSRTGQTEAFF.

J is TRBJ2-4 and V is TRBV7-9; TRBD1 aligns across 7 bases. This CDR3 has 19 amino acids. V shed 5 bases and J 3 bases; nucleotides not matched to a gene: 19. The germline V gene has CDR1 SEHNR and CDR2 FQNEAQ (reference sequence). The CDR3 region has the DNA TGTGCCAGCAGCCAAAACACCTACGACAGGGTAGGCTACAAAAACATTCAGTACTTC. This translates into CASSQNTYDRVGYKNIQYF.

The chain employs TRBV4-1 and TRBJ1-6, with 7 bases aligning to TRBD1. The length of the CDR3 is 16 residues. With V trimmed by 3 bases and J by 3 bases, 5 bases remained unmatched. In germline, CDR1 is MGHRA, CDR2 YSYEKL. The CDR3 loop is CASSHHRDSYNSPLHF. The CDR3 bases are TGCGCCAGCAGCCACCACCGGGACAGCTATAATTCACCCCTCCACTTT.

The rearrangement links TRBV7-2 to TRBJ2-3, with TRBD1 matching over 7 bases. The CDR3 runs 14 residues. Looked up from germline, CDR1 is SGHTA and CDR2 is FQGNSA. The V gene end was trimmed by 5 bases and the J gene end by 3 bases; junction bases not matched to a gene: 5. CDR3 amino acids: CASSPDRDTDTQYF. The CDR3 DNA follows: TGTGCCAGCAGCCCTGACAGGGATACAGATACGCAGTATTTT.

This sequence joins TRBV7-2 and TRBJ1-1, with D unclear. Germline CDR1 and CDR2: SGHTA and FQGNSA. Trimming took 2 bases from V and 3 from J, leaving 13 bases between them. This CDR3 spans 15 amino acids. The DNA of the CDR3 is TGTGCCAGCAGCTTATTCGGGAGGCCTTACACTGAAGCTTTCTTT. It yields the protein CASSLFGRPYTEAFF.

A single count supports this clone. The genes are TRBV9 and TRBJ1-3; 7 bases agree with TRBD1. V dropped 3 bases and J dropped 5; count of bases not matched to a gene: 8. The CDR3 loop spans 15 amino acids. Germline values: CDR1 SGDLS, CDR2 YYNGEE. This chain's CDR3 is CASSAHTGVRNTIYF. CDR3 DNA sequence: TGTGCCAGCAGCGCACACACAGGGGTTCGAAACACCATATATTTT.

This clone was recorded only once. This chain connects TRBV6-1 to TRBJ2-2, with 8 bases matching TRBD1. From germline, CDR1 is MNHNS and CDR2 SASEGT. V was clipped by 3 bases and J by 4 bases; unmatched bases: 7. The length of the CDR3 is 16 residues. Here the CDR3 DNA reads TGTGCCAGCAGTGATTTCTGGACAGGGCTCACCGGGGAGCTGTTTTTT. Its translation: CASSDFWTGLTGELFF.

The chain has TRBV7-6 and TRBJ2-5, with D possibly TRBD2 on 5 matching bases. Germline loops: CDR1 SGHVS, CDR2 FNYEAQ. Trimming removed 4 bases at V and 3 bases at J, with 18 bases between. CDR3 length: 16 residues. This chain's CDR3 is CASSSYTGVGKETQYF. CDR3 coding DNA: TGTGCCAGCAGCTCCTACACCGGGGTAGGGAAAGAGACCCAGTACTTC. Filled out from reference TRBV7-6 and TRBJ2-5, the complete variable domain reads GAGVSQSPRYKVTKRGQDVALRCDPISGHVSLYWYRQALGQGPEFLTYFNYEAQQDKSGLPNDRFSAERPEGSISTLTIQRTEQRDSAMYRCASSSYTGVGKETQYFGPGTRLLVL.

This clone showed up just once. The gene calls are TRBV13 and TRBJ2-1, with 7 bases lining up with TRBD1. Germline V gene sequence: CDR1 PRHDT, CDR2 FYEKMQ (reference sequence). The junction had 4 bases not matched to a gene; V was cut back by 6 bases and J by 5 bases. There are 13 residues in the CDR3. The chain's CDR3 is CASRQTGDNEQFF. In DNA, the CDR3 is TGTGCCAGCAGACAAACAGGGGACAATGAGCAGTTCTTC.

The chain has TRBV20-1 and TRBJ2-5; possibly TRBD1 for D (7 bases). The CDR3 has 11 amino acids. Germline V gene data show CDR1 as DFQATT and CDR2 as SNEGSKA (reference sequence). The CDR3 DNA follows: TGCGGTTGCAGGGGGGAAGAGACCCAGTACTTC. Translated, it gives CGCRGEETQYF.

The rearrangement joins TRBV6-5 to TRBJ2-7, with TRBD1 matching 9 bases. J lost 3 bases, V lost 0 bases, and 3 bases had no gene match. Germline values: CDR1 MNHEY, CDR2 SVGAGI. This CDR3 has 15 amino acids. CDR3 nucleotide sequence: TGTGCCAGCAGTTACTCGACAGGGGGGGGCTACGAGCAGTACTTC. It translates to CASSYSTGGGYEQYF.

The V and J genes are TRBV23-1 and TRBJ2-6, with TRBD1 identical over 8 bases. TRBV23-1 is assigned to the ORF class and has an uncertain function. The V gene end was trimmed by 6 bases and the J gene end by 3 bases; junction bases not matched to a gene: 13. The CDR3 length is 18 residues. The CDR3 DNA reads TGCGCCAGCAGCCCCCTCGCCCAGGGGGCAGATGGGGCCAACGTCCTGACTTTC. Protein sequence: CASSPLAQGADGANVLTF.

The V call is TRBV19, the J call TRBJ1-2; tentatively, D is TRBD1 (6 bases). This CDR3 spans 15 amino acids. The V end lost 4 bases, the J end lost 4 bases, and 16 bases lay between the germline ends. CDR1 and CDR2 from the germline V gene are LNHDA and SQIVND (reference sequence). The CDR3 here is CASSKLDSSSYGYTF. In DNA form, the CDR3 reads TGTGCCAGTAGTAAGCTGGACAGTTCATCCTATGGCTACACCTTC. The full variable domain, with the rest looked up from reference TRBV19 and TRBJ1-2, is DGGITQSPKYLFRKEGQNVTLSCEQNLNHDAMYWYRQDPGQGLRLIYYSQIVNDFQKGDIAEGYSVSREKKESFPLTVTSAQKNPTAFYLCASSKLDSSSYGYTFGSGTRLTVV.

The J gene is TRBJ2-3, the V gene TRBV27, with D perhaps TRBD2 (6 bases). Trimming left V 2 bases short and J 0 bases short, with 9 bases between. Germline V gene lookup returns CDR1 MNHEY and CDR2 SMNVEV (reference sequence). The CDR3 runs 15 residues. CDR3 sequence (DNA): TGTGCCAGCAGTTTAAGGGACTCTAGCACAGATACGCAGTATTTT. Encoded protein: CASSLRDSSTDTQYF.